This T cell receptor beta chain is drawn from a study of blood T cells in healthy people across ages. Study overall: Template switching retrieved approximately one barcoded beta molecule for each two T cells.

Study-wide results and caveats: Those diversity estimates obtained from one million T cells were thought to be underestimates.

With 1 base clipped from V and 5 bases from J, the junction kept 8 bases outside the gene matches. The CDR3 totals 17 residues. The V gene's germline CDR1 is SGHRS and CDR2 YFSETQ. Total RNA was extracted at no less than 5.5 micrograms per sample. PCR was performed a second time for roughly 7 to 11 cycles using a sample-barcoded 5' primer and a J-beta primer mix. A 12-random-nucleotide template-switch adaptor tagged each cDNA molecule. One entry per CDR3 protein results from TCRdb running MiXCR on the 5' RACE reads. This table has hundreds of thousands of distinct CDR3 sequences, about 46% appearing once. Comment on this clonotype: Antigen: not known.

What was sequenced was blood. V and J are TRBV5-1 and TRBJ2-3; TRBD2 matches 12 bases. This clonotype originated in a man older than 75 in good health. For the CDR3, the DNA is TGCGCCAGCAGCTTGACTCCGGGACTAGCGGGTCAAGATACGCAGTATTTT. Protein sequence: CASSLTPGLAGQDTQYF.